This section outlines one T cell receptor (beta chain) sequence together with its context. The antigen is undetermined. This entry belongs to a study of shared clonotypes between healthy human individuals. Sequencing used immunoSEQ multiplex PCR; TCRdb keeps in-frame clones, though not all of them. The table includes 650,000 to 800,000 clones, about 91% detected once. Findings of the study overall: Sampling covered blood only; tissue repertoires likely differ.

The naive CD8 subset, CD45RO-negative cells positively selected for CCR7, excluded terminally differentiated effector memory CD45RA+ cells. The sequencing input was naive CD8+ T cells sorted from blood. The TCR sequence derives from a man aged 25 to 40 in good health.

The CDR3 DNA reads TGTGCCACCAGCAGCTCTGCCGGGACTAGCGGGAGTTACGAGCAGTACTTC. This sequence encodes CATSSSAGTSGSYEQYF. This chain uses TRBV15 with TRBJ2-7; 14 positions match TRBD2. After removal of 3 bases from V and 4 bases from J, the junction contained 8 bases not matched to a gene. Germline V lookup: CDR1 LNHNV, CDR2 YYDKDF (reference sequence). The length of the CDR3 is 17 residues.